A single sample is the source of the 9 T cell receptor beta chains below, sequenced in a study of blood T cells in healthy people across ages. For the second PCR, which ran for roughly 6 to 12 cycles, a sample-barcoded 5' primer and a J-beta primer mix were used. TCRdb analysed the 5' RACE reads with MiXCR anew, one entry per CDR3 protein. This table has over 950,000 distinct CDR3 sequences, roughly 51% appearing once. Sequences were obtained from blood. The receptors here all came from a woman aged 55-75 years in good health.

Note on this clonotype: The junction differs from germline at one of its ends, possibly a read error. Here the CDR3 DNA reads TGTACCAGCAGTTCGGACGCGGGACAGGGTTCTGACGAGCAGTACTTC. Its protein product is CTSSSDAGQGSDEQYF. The rearrangement joins TRBV6-5 to TRBJ2-4; 9 bases fit TRBD1. TRBJ2-7 matches the DNA end more closely, so the J call is doubtful. In germline, CDR1 is MNHEY, CDR2 SVGAGI. The CDR3 sequence is 16 residues long.

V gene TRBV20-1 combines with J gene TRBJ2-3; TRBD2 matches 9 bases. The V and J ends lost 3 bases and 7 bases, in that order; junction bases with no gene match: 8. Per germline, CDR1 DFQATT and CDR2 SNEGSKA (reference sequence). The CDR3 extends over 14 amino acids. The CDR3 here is CSASLAGVAYTQYF. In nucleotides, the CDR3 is TGCAGTGCTAGTTTAGCGGGAGTAGCATATACGCAGTATTTT.

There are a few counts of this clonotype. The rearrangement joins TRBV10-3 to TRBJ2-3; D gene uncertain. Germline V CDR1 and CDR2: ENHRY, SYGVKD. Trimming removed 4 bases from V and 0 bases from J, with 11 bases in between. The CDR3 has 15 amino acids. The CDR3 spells CAISARTQSTDTQYF. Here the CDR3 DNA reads TGTGCCATCAGTGCCCGGACCCAGAGCACAGATACGCAGTATTTT.

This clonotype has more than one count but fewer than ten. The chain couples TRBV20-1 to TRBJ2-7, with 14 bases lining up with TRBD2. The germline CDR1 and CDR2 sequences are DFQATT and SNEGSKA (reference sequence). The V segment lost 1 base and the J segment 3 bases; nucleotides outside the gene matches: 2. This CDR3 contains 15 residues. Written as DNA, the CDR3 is TGCAGTGCTAGAGGGGGGACTAGCGGGAGCTACGAGCAGTACTTC. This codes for CSARGGTSGSYEQYF.

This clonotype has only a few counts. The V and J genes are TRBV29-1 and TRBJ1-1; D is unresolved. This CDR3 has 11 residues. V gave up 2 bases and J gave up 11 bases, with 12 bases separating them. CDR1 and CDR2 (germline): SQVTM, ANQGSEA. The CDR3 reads CSVEFGGRAFF. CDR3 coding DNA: TGCAGCGTTGAATTTGGCGGTCGGGCTTTCTTT.

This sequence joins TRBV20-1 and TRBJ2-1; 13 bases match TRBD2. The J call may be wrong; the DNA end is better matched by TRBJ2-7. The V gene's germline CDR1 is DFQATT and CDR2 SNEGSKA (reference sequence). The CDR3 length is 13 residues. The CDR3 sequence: CSADGTSGDMQYF. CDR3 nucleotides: TGCAGTGCTGATGGGACTAGCGGGGATATGCAGTACTTC.

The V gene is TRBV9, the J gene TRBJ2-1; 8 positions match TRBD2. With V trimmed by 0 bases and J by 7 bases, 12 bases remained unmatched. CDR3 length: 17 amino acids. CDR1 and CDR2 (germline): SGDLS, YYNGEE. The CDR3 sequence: CASSVAPWSGSSNEQFF. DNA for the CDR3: TGTGCCAGCAGCGTAGCCCCCTGGAGCGGGAGCTCTAATGAGCAGTTCTTC.

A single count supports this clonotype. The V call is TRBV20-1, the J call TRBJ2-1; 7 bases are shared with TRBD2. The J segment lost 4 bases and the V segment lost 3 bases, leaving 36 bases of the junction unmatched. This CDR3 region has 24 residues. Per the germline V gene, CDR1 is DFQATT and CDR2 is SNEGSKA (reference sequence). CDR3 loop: CSARAAGLVDSRFVQWEMYNEQFF. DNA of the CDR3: TGCAGTGCTAGGGCCGCCGGACTAGTCGACTCAAGATTCGTCCAATGGGAGATGTACAATGAGCAGTTCTTC.

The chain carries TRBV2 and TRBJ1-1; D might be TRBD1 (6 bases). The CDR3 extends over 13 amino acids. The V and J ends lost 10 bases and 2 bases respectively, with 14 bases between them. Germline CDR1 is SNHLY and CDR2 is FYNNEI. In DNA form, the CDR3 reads TGTGCCACGGCGGACAGTTTAAACACTGAAGCTTTCTTT. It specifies CATADSLNTEAFF.